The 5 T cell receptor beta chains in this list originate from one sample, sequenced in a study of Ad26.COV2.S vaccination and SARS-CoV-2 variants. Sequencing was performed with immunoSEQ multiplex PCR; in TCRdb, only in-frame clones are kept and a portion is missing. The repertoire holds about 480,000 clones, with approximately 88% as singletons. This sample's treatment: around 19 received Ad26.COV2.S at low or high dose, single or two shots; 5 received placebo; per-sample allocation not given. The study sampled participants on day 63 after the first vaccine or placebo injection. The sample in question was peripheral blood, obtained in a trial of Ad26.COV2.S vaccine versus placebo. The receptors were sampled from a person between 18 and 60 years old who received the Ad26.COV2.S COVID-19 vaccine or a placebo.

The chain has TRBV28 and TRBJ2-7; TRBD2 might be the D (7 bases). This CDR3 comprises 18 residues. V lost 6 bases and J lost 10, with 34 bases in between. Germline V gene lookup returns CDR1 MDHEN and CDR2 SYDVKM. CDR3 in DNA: TGTGCCAGCAGCCGCCCGGGGCTAGCGGAGCCACCGGGGGGCCCCCAGTACTTC. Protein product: CASSRPGLAEPPGGPQYF.

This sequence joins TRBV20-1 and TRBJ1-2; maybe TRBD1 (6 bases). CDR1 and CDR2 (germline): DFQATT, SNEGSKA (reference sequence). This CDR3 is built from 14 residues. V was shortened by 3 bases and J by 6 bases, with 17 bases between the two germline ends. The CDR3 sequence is CSASAGGVGNGYTF. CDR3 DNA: TGCAGTGCTAGTGCGGGGGGCGTGGGGAATGGCTACACCTTC.

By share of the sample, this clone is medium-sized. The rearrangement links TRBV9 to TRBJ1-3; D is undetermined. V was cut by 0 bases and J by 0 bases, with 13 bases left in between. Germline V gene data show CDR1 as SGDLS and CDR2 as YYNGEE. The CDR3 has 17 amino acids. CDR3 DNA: TGTGCCAGCAGCGTAGATCCCAGGCAAGCCTCTGGAAACACCATATATTTT. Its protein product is CASSVDPRQASGNTIYF.

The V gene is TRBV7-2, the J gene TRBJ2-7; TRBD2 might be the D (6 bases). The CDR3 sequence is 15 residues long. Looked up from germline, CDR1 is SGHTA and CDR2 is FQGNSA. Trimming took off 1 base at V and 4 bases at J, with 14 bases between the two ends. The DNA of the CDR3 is TGTGCCAGCAGCTTAGTGGTCGGGAGTGGTTACGAGCAGTACTTC. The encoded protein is CASSLVVGSGYEQYF.

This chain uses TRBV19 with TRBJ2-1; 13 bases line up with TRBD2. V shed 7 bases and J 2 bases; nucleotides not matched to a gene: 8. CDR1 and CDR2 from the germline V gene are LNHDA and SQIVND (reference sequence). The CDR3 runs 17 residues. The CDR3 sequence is CASKGTSGIGAYNEQFF. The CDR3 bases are TGTGCCAGTAAAGGGACTAGCGGGATTGGTGCCTACAATGAGCAGTTCTTC.